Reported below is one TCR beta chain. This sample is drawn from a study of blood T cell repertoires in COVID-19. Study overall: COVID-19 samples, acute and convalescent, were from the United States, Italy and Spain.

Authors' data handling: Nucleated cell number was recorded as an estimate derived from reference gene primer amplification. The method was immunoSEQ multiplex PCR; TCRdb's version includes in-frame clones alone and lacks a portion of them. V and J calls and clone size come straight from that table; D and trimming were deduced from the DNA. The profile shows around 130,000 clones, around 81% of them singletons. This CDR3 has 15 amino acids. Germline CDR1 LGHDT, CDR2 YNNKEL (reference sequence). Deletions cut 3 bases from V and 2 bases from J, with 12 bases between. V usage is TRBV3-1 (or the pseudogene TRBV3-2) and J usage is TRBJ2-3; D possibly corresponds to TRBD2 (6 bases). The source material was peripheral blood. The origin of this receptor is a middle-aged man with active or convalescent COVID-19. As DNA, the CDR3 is TGTGCCAGCAGCCAGGCGGGATTCCCCACAGATACGCAGTATTTT. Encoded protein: CASSQAGFPTDTQYF.